A single sample gave rise to the 17 T cell receptor beta chains below, sequenced in a study of blood T cell repertoires in COVID-19. Assay: immunoSEQ multiplex PCR; the TCRdb copy retains only in-frame clones and omits some. The sample records hundreds of thousands of clones, around nine tenths being singletons. Sequences were obtained from peripheral blood. The receptors originated from a woman aged 70-85 years with COVID-19, enrolled during active disease.

This clone was seen more than once but under ten times. The chain recombines TRBV7-3 with TRBJ2-2; D might be TRBD2 (6 bases). Germline V CDR1 and CDR2: SGHTA, FQGTGA. V was trimmed by 6 bases and J by 5 bases, leaving 16 bases between them. This CDR3 has 15 residues. The CDR3 loop reads CASREGSVETGELFF. The DNA for the CDR3 is TGTGCCAGCAGGGAGGGTAGCGTTGAAACCGGGGAGCTGTTTTTT.

This chain uses TRBV5-8 with TRBJ1-6; D is perhaps TRBD1 (6 bases). The length of the CDR3 is 15 residues. V lost 5 bases and J 1 base, leaving 10 bases between the germline ends. CDR1 is SGHTS, CDR2 YDEGEE, per germline. The CDR3 region is CASSKQGSYNSPLHF. DNA of the CDR3: TGTGCCAGCAGTAAACAGGGATCCTATAATTCACCCCTCCACTTT. Full variable domain (rest looked up from reference TRBV5-8 and TRBJ1-6): EAGVTQSPTHLIKTRGQQATLRCSPISGHTSVYWYQQALGLGLQFLLWYDEGEERNRGNFPPRFSGRQFPNYSSELNVNALELEDSALYLCASSKQGSYNSPLHFGNGTRLTVT.

The chain employs TRBV3-1 (or the pseudogene TRBV3-2) and TRBJ1-1; D unclear. The germline V gene encodes CDR1 LGHDT and CDR2 YNNKEL (reference sequence). V was trimmed by 3 bases and J by 8 bases, leaving 10 bases between them. The length of the CDR3 is 12 residues. The CDR3 nucleotides read TGTGCCAGCAGCCACCGGGATCTCGAAGCTTTCTTT. Translated, it gives CASSHRDLEAFF.

The genes are TRBV5-6 and TRBJ2-1; 8 bases are shared with TRBD2. V dropped 4 bases and J dropped 6; count of bases not matched to a gene: 9. From germline, CDR1 is SGHDT and CDR2 YYEEEE. The CDR3 contains 15 residues. CDR3 coding DNA: TGTGCCAGCAGCGTCGGACTAGCTGTCCGCAATGAGCAGTTCTTC. Amino acid sequence: CASSVGLAVRNEQFF.

The chain links TRBV9 to TRBJ2-2; weak D call: TRBD1 (6 bases). The germline CDR1 and CDR2 sequences are SGDLS and YYNGEE. Trimming removed 2 bases at V and 0 bases at J, with 14 bases between. This CDR3 has 17 amino acids. This CDR3 is CASSVPMGQANTGELFF. CDR3 sequence (DNA): TGTGCCAGCAGCGTTCCGATGGGACAAGCGAACACCGGGGAGCTGTTTTTT.

The chain joins TRBV27 to TRBJ1-5; D may be TRBD1 (6 bases). V was trimmed by 6 bases and J by 2 bases, leaving 11 bases between them. The CDR3 length is 14 residues. Germline CDR1 is MNHEY and CDR2 is SMNVEV (reference sequence). The CDR3 bases are TGTGCCAGCAGAGGGGGAGCGCGCAATCAGCCCCAGCATTTT. Translation gives CASRGGARNQPQHF.

V is TRBV2 and J is TRBJ2-7, with D possibly being TRBD2 (5 bases). V lost 7 bases to trimming and J lost 0 bases, with 22 bases between them. The CDR3 is 17 amino acids. The V gene's germline CDR1 is SNHLY and CDR2 FYNNEI. DNA of the CDR3: TGTGCCAGCAATACCCCCCTCGGGTGGGAGAGCTCCTACGAGCAGTACTTC. Encoded protein: CASNTPLGWESSYEQYF.

This sequence joins TRBV5-1 and TRBJ2-1, with D maybe TRBD2 (6 bases). Germline CDR1 SGHRS, CDR2 YFSETQ. The CDR3 runs to 18 residues. V was clipped by 0 bases and J by 0 bases, with 16 bases between them. The CDR3 sequence: CASSLAAGHYSSYNEQFF. CDR3 coding DNA: TGCGCCAGCAGCTTGGCGGCGGGGCACTACAGCTCCTACAATGAGCAGTTCTTC.

The J gene is TRBJ2-7, the V gene TRBV11-2; 7 bases line up with TRBD1. V lost 7 bases, J lost 7 bases, and 7 bases stayed unmatched. CDR3 size: 12 residues. Germline-derived CDR1 and CDR2 are SGHAT and FQNNGV. The CDR3: CASKIGGPEQYF. The CDR3 DNA reads as TGTGCCAGCAAAATAGGGGGCCCAGAGCAGTACTTC.

The rearrangement uses TRBV5-1 and TRBJ1-1; D call uncertain. Germline V lookup: CDR1 SGHRS, CDR2 YFSETQ. CDR3 length: 15 amino acids. Trimming stripped 2 bases from V and 4 bases from J, with 15 bases between. This CDR3 reads CASSLMGRDGTEAFF. In DNA, the CDR3 is TGCGCCAGCAGCTTAATGGGCAGAGATGGCACTGAAGCTTTCTTT.

The V call is TRBV27, the J call TRBJ1-2; 8 bases agree with TRBD1. V gave up 5 bases and J gave up 4 bases; unmatched junction bases: 6. The CDR3 loop spans 14 amino acids. Per the germline V gene, CDR1 is MNHEY and CDR2 is SMNVEV (reference sequence). The CDR3, as DNA: TGTGCCAGCAGTCCGGGGACAGGTGCCTATGGCTACACCTTC. This encodes CASSPGTGAYGYTF.

The chain carries TRBV10-3 and TRBJ1-1; tentative D call: TRBD1 (6 bases). In germline, CDR1 is ENHRY, CDR2 SYGVKD. V was clipped by 11 bases and J by 7 bases, with 17 bases between them. The CDR3 contains 12 residues. The CDR3 DNA sequence: TGTGCCGCCTCCTCCGCGGACAGTGAAGCTTTCTTT. This codes for CAASSADSEAFF.

This clone appeared once. This chain links TRBV6-6 with TRBJ1-2; D is possibly TRBD1 (5 bases). The V and J ends lost 4 bases and 4 bases respectively, with 13 bases between them. The CDR3 covers 14 residues. The germline V gene has CDR1 MNHNY and CDR2 SVGAGI (reference sequence). This CDR3 is CASSWEVGLYGYTF. CDR3 sequence (DNA): TGTGCCAGCAGTTGGGAGGTGGGGCTCTATGGCTACACCTTC.

This chain uses TRBV4-2 with TRBJ1-1; D is possibly TRBD1 (5 bases). The CDR3 totals 14 residues. V was trimmed by 1 base and J by 1 base, leaving 7 bases between them. In germline, CDR1 is LGHNA, CDR2 YNFKEQ. The CDR3 spells CASSQGGENTEAFF. CDR3 in DNA: TGTGCCAGCAGCCAAGGGGGCGAGAACACTGAAGCTTTCTTT.

The chain employs TRBV5-1 and TRBJ2-3, with 9 nucleotides matching TRBD2. The CDR3 has 15 residues. The ends lost 7 bases at V and 6 bases at J; junction bases unmatched: 12. The germline V gene encodes CDR1 SGHRS and CDR2 YFSETQ. The CDR3 sequence: CASHDLAGRGDTQYF. For the CDR3, the DNA is TGCGCCAGCCACGACCTAGCGGGGAGGGGGGATACGCAGTATTTT.

This clone was observed a handful of times. This chain joins TRBV10-3 and TRBJ2-1; perhaps TRBD1 as D (6 bases). V lost 5 bases and J lost 10, with 12 bases in between. CDR3 length: 12 amino acids. CDR1 and CDR2 (germline): ENHRY, SYGVKD. The CDR3: CAISLYREEQFF. The DNA of the CDR3 is TGTGCCATCAGTCTATACAGGGAAGAGCAGTTCTTC.

The rearrangement links TRBV2 to TRBJ2-2, with D perhaps matching TRBD2 (6 bases). Germline V gene sequence: CDR1 SNHLY, CDR2 FYNNEI. V was clipped by 6 bases and J by 7 bases, with 18 bases between them. This CDR3 is built from 15 residues. The CDR3 protein is CASSPPGLSFGELFF. CDR3 in DNA: TGTGCCAGCAGCCCTCCGGGACTGTCGTTCGGGGAGCTGTTTTTT.